The clone carrying this T cell receptor beta chain has a single count. Measured with immunoSEQ multiplex PCR; TCRdb has only the in-frame clones, and not every one. The top ten hold approximately 16% of the sample, which has 120,000 or so clones, around 79% seen once. The data stem from a study of blood T cell repertoires in COVID-19. Turning to the study itself: PBMCs, B-cell-depleted T cells, or T cells provided the cDNA or gDNA that made up the material.

From germline, CDR1 is LGHDT and CDR2 YNNKEL (reference sequence). The CDR3 is 13 amino acids. Trimming left V 6 bases short and J 11 bases short, with 20 bases between. Source material: peripheral blood. The J gene is TRBJ2-7, the V gene TRBV3-1 (or the pseudogene TRBV3-2); D unresolved. The sequence was obtained from a woman of 80 years or more with active or convalescent COVID-19. CDR3 in DNA: TGTGCCAGCAGTCGACTGGGTTCGAAGGTGGAGTACTTC. Translated, it gives CASSRLGSKVEYF.